This T cell receptor beta chain came from a study of glioma-infiltrating T cells. Study as a whole: Low-grade gliomas were grade II; glioblastomas were grade IV at initial diagnosis.

Study results and limitations: Non-neoplastic patients had below-expected tissue-blood divergence, while all gliomas exceeded expectation.

Note on this clonotype: Its antigen is unknown. An end of the junction differs from the germline gene, which may be a read error.

Amplification of TCR alpha and beta CDR3 regions from RNA used iRepertoire nested multiplex PCR. TCRdb itself ran the multiplex PCR reads through MiXCR, one entry per CDR3 protein. The table shows 300,000 to 450,000 distinct CDR3 sequences, with approximately 42% occurring only once. Germline V gene sequence: CDR1 DFQATT, CDR2 SNEGSKA (reference sequence). This CDR3 has 13 residues. The genes are TRBV20-1 and TRBJ2-5; 7 bases match TRBD2. This TCR was sampled from a human donor with low-grade glioma or glioblastoma, undergoing nonglioma brain surgery, or in good health (not recorded which). Sequences were obtained from glioma tissue, nonneoplastic brain tissue, or PBMCs (not recorded which). The CDR3 DNA sequence: TGCAGTGTTAGAGATCCCGGGGGGGAGACCCAGTACTTC. It encodes CSVRDPGGETQYF.